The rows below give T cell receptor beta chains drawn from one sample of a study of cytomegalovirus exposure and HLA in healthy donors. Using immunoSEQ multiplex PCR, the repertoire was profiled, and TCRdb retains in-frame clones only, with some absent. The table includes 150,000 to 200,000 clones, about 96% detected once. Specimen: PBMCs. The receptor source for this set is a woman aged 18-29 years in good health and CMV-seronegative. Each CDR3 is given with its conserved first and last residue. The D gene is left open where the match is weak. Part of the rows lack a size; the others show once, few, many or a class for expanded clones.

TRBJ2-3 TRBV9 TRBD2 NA CASSVAETSGGTSDTQYF TGTGCCAGCAGCGTAGCCGAGACTAGCGGGGGGACCTCGGATACGCAGTATTTT
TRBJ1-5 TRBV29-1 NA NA CSAIPGTQGSGNQPQHF TGCAGCGCTATCCCGGGAACACAAGGGAGTGGCAATCAGCCCCAGCATTTT
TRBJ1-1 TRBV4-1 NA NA CASSQVHRATEAFF TGCGCCAGCAGCCAGGTACACAGGGCTACGGAAGCTTTCTTT
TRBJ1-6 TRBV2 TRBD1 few CASSGQGYSPLHF TGTGCCAGCAGTGGACAGGGGTATTCACCCCTCCACTTT
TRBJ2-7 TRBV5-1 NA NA CASSPTRGPYEQYF TGCGCCAGCAGCCCAACCAGGGGCCCCTACGAGCAGTACTTC
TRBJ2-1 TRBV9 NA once CASSARQGNEQFF TGTGCCAGCAGCGCCCGACAAGGCAATGAGCAGTTCTTC
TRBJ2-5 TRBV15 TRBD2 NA CATSRDRGAGLQETQYF TGTGCCACCAGCAGAGATCGGGGAGCGGGGTTACAAGAGACCCAGTACTTC
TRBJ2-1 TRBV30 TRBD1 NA CAWTGQVLGNEQFF TGTGCCTGGACGGGACAGGTCTTAGGTAATGAGCAGTTCTTC
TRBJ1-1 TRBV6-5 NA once CASRTDRYAFF TGTGCCAGCAGAACCGACAGGTATGCTTTCTTT
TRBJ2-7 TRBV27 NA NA CASSSLGPSYEQYF TGTGCCAGCAGTTCGTTGGGGCCCTCCTACGAGCAGTACTTC
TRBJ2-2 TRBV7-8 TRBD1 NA CASSQGPGTGRTGELFF TGTGCCAGCAGCCAAGGGCCCGGGACAGGTCGGACCGGGGAGCTGTTTTTT
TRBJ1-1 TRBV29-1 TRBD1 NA CSTGGLNTEAFF TGCAGCACAGGGGGCCTAAACACTGAAGCTTTCTTT
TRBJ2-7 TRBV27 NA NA CASSSMVKGVYEQYF TGTGCCAGCAGTTCCATGGTAAAGGGGGTCTACGAGCAGTACTTC
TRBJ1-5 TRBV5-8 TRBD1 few CASSLNRGGDSNQPQHF TGTGCCAGCAGCTTGAACAGGGGGGGAGATAGCAATCAGCCCCAGCATTTT
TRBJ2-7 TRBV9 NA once CASSVAQDTYEQYF TGTGCCAGCAGCGTAGCTCAGGATACCTACGAGCAGTACTTC
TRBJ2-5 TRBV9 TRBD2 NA CASSVGGAGKETQYF TGTGCCAGCAGCGTAGGGGGAGCGGGGAAAGAGACCCAGTACTTC
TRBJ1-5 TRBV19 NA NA CASSIVRREDQPQHF TGTGCCAGTAGTATAGTCCGCCGGGAGGATCAGCCCCAGCATTTT
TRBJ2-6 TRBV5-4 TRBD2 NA CASSLAGGSGANVLTF TGTGCCAGCAGCTTGGCCGGGGGGAGTGGGGCCAACGTCCTGACTTTC
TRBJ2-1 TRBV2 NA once CASSEEGFTLNNEQFF TGTGCCAGCAGTGAAGAGGGGTTTACACTTAACAATGAGCAGTTCTTC
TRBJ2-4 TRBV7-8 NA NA CASSLAYRDRSKNIQYF TGTGCCAGCAGCTTAGCCTACAGGGATCGGAGCAAAAACATTCAGTACTTC
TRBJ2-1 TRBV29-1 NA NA CSVRLIYNEQFF TGCAGCGTTCGACTCATCTACAATGAGCAGTTCTTC
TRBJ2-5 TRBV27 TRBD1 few CASSRTGEGETQYF TGTGCCAGCAGCCGGACAGGGGAAGGAGAGACCCAGTACTTC
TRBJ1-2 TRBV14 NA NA CASSPYRQQPYGYTF TGTGCCAGCAGCCCCTACCGACAGCAGCCCTATGGCTACACCTTC
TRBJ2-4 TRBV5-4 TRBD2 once CASAGGDNNIQYF TGTGCCAGTGCGGGGGGCGATAATAACATTCAGTACTTC
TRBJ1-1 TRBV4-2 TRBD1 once CASSQGQGARGTEAFF TGTGCCAGCAGCCAAGGTCAGGGGGCCCGGGGCACTGAAGCTTTCTTT
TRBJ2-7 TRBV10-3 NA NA CAISEGLPGPYEQYF TGTGCCATCAGTGAGGGACTTCCCGGTCCCTACGAGCAGTACTTC